This T cell receptor (beta chain) comes out of a study of sequential checkpoint blockade in melanoma. The treatment denotes: randomized to nivolumab then ipilimumab (arm A) or the reverse (arm B). Sequenced by immunoSEQ multiplex PCR; TCRdb stores in-frame clones only, minus some. The sample shows under 20,000 clones, approximately 74% of them seen only once. The germline V gene has CDR1 SNHLY and CDR2 FYNNEI. The CDR3 runs to 16 residues. J gave up 0 bases and V 4 bases, and 4 bases lay outside the gene matches. Sequences were derived from CD8+ T cells sorted from blood (inferred from file names), sampled from a patient given nivolumab and ipilimumab in sequence. This TCR derives from a human donor with melanoma. The rearrangement joins TRBV2 to TRBJ2-4; TRBD1 matches 9 bases. CDR3 in DNA: TGTGCCAGCAGTGGGACAGGGGTATTAGCCAAAAACATTCAGTACTTC. Encoded protein: CASSGTGVLAKNIQYF.